These 3 T cell receptor beta chains came from one sample sequenced in a study of lymphopenia after photon versus proton radiotherapy (dated by TCRdb to about 2019). The library relied on the immunoSEQ multiplex PCR assay. TCRdb took this table from immuneACCESS and kept in-frame rearrangements with V and J called. Such tables lack part of the clones; where checked against another copy, unresolved V genes explain under half of the gap, and the rest is unexplained. For this sample the table gives 55,000 to 75,000 clones, of which about nine tenths were detected only once. The ten largest clones capture approximately 2.6% of the sample. This sample comprised peripheral blood, obtained from a patient treated with photon-based radiotherapy. These receptors all stem from a woman between 65 and 79 years old with pancreatic cancer.

V usage is TRBV7-3 and J usage is TRBJ1-4, with D hard to call. CDR1 and CDR2 from the germline V gene are SGHTA and FQGTGA. V was trimmed by 5 bases and J by 1 base, leaving 11 bases between them. The CDR3 loop spans 15 amino acids. The CDR3 DNA reads as TGTGCCAGCAGCCTCCCGACCGAAACTAATGAAAAACTGTTTTTT. This gives the protein CASSLPTETNEKLFF.

The chain carries TRBV7-2 and TRBJ2-5; D is unresolved. The CDR3 extends over 13 amino acids. Trimming left V 1 base short and J 1 base short, with 4 bases between. Germline V gene data show CDR1 as SGHTA and CDR2 as FQGNSA. Here the CDR3 DNA reads TGTGCCAGCAGCTTAGGCCCCCAAGAGACCCAGTACTTC. It codes for CASSLGPQETQYF.

This sequence joins TRBV19 and TRBJ2-2; D assignment may be TRBD1 or TRBD2 (6 bases each). CDR3 size: 14 residues. Deletions cut 5 bases from V and 6 bases from J, with 13 bases between. The V gene's germline CDR1 is LNHDA and CDR2 SQIVND (reference sequence). CDR3 in amino acids: CASSWGASSGELFF. CDR3 nucleotides: TGTGCCAGTAGTTGGGGGGCTTCGTCCGGGGAGCTGTTTTTT.